These T cell receptor beta chains were read from a single sample in a study of early T cells in non-severe SARS-CoV-2 infection. One entry per CDR3 protein, called by TCRdb with MiXCR from the 5' RACE reads. The sample records around 76,000 distinct CDR3 sequences, 12% being singletons. Specimen: whole blood. The receptors were gathered from an adult who was a healthcare worker with PCR-confirmed SARS-CoV-2 infection or an uninfected control (not recorded which). The CDR3 runs from the conserved cysteine through the conserved F or W. The D gene is left open where the match is weak. Clone size is stated in some rows and not others, as once, few, many or a class when expanded.

D,V,size,J,DNA,CDR3
-,TRBV7-2,many,TRBJ1-1,TGTGCCAGCAGCCCACAAAAGGGGGGTTGGCAAGCTTTCTTT,CASSPQKGGWQAFF
-,TRBV7-9,-,TRBJ2-7,TGTGCCAGCACCCTTGACAGTACCTACTACGAGCAGTACTTC,CASTLDSTYYEQYF
-,TRBV4-1,-,TRBJ2-6,TGCGCCAGCAGCCTTGGGGTTGGGGCCAACGTCCTGACTTTC,CASSLGVGANVLTF
-,TRBV9,-,TRBJ2-2,TGTGCCAGCAGCCAGAGGGAACAGGGTAACGGGGAGCTGTTTTTT,CASSQREQGNGELFF
TRBD2,TRBV15,many,TRBJ2-1,TGTGCCACCAGCAGGGCAAGCGGGAATAGTCCTTTGGAGCAGTTCTTC,CATSRASGNSPLEQFF
-,TRBV10-3,many,TRBJ2-1,TGTGCCCCTGTAGAGCCTCCTCTAACTCACAATGAGCAGTTCTTC,CAPVEPPLTHNEQFF
-,TRBV5-1,-,TRBJ2-7,TGCGCCAGCAGCTTGGTGGCAGGGAGCTCCTACGAGCAGTACTTC,CASSLVAGSSYEQYF
-,TRBV7-8,few,TRBJ2-2,TGTGCCAGCAGCTTTAAGACCGGGGAGCTGTTTTTT,CASSFKTGELFF
-,TRBV20-1,few,TRBJ1-3,TGCAGTGCTGGGGGTAGTGGATCCGGCTCTGGAAACACCATATATTTT,CSAGGSGSGSGNTIYF
TRBD2,TRBV7-9,-,TRBJ2-2,TGTGCCAGCAGCTTGAAAGCGGGAGTGAAGTCCGGGGAGCTGTTTTTT,CASSLKAGVKSGELFF
TRBD1,TRBV20-1,medium-sized,TRBJ1-6,TGCAGTGCTACAAGAGGCAGGGACAGCACCTATAATTCACCCCTCCACTTT,CSATRGRDSTYNSPLHF
TRBD1,TRBV29-1,many,TRBJ1-2,TGCAGCGTCAACAGGGGTGACTATGGCTACACCTTC,CSVNRGDYGYTF
-,TRBV12-3/TRBV12-4,few,TRBJ1-5,TGTGCCAGCAGTCTCGACAGCAATCAGCCCCAGCATTTT,CASSLDSNQPQHF
-,TRBV12-3/TRBV12-4,many,TRBJ1-1,TGTGCCAGCAGTTTAGGGGGCGGGTTTGAAGCTTTCTTT,CASSLGGGFEAFF
TRBD1,TRBV10-2,few,TRBJ2-1,TGCGCCAGCAGTGAGTCGGACAGGGTATTTTACAATGAGCAGTTCTTC,CASSESDRVFYNEQFF
TRBD2,TRBV29-1,few,TRBJ2-7,TGCAGCGTTGGACTAGCGGGCCCTCACGAGCAGTACTTC,CSVGLAGPHEQYF
-,TRBV5-1,-,TRBJ2-1,TGCGCCAGCAGCTTGATGGGGGAGAGTGATGAGCAGTTCTTC,CASSLMGESDEQFF
-,TRBV30,many,TRBJ2-3,TGTGCCTGGAGGGGTGGGGCAGATACGCAGTATTTT,CAWRGGADTQYF
TRBD1,TRBV29-1,many,TRBJ2-7,TGCAGCGGAGGGACAGGACGGTACGAGCAGTACTTC,CSGGTGRYEQYF
TRBD2,TRBV28,many,TRBJ2-5,TGTGCCAGCAGTGGCGGGACTAGCGGGAGGAAGACCCAGTACTTC,CASSGGTSGRKTQYF
-,TRBV11-3,many,TRBJ1-3,TGTGCCAGCAGCTTACACAGTGGAAACACCATATATTTT,CASSLHSGNTIYF
TRBD2,TRBV12-3/TRBV12-4,-,TRBJ2-3,TGTGCCAGCAGTTCGTCGGGAGGGTTGCATACGCAGTATTTT,CASSSSGGLHTQYF
-,TRBV3-1,few,TRBJ2-7,TGTGCCAGCAGCCCCCCAAGGAGGGGACCCTACGAGCAGTACTTC,CASSPPRRGPYEQYF
-,TRBV7-2,-,TRBJ2-5,TGTGCCAGCAGCTTAGCCGGGATGGTCGAGACCCAGTACTTC,CASSLAGMVETQYF
TRBD2,TRBV20-1,-,TRBJ2-1,TGCAGTGCTAGAAGGGGACTAGCGGGAGGGTACAATGAGCAGTTCTTC,CSARRGLAGGYNEQFF
-,TRBV3-1,-,TRBJ1-1,TGTGCCAGCAGCCGTACCGGGGGTACTGAAGCTTTCTTT,CASSRTGGTEAFF
-,TRBV3-1,-,TRBJ2-7,TGTGCCAGCAGCCCCCTCCCGGGAATAGACGAGCAGTACTTC,CASSPLPGIDEQYF
-,TRBV6-4,many,TRBJ2-2,TGTGCCAGCAGTGCCCTCGATTCATCGGGGGAGCTGTTTTTT,CASSALDSSGELFF
TRBD1,TRBV6-5,-,TRBJ1-1,TGTGCCAGCAGTCCGCAGATTGACAGGGGGTACACTGAAGCTTTCTTT,CASSPQIDRGYTEAFF
TRBD2,TRBV2,few,TRBJ2-1,TGTGCCAGCATTCTAGCGGGATACAATGAGCAGTTCTTC,CASILAGYNEQFF
-,TRBV2,-,TRBJ2-6,TGTGCCAGCAGCGCCACAGGGGCCAACGTCCTGACTTTC,CASSATGANVLTF
TRBD2,TRBV9,-,TRBJ2-5,TGTGCCAGCAGCGCGAGGGAGGGGACTAGTCAGACCCAGTACTTC,CASSAREGTSQTQYF